The 21 T cell receptor beta chains reported below all come from one sample, sequenced in a study of beta chain features in type 1 diabetes. TCRB transcripts that were expressed got sequenced, as all of the isolated RNA had been reverse transcribed. Data came from immunoSEQ multiplex PCR; TCRdb stores just in-frame clones and leaves some out. The sample records roughly 500,000 clones, approximately 30% being singletons. Input material: naive CD4+ T cells from blood. These receptors were obtained from a man between 18 and 35 years old in good health.

The sample holds a few counts of this clone. This chain joins TRBV6-6 and TRBJ2-5, with 9 bases lining up with TRBD1. The CDR3 sequence is 15 residues long. Losses at the gene ends were 2 bases for V and 2 bases for J; bases not matched to a gene: 3. Germline V CDR1 and CDR2: MNHNY, SVGAGI (reference sequence). CDR3 loop: CASSYGTGPQETQYF. The CDR3 DNA sequence: TGTGCCAGCAGTTACGGGACAGGGCCTCAAGAGACCCAGTACTTC.

The chain carries TRBV15 and TRBJ2-7; D is ambiguous. V lost 5 bases and J 3 bases, leaving 11 bases between the germline ends. The V gene's germline CDR1 is LNHNV and CDR2 YYDKDF (reference sequence). CDR3 size: 13 residues. In nucleotides, the CDR3 is TGTGCCACCAGCTATAGGGCTGGCTACGAGCAGTACTTC. Translating gives CATSYRAGYEQYF.

This chain links TRBV2 with TRBJ2-3; 7 nucleotides align to TRBD2. Germline assignment: CDR1 SNHLY and CDR2 FYNNEI. V was clipped by 5 bases and J by 2 bases; unmatched bases: 4. CDR3 length: 14 residues. The CDR3 is CASSNREDTDTQYF. CDR3 DNA: TGTGCCAGCAGTAACCGGGAGGACACAGATACGCAGTATTTT.

The genes are TRBV9 and TRBJ2-5; D may be TRBD1 or TRBD2 (5 bases each). V gave up 0 bases and J gave up 3 bases, with 12 bases separating them. The CDR3 is 15 residues long. Germline-derived CDR1 and CDR2 are SGDLS and YYNGEE. CDR3 nucleotides: TGTGCCAGCAGCGTAGGGTGGGACGGCGAAGAGACCCAGTACTTC. The encoded protein is CASSVGWDGEETQYF. Together with reference TRBV9 and TRBJ2-5, the CDR3 gives the full variable domain: DSGVTQTPKHLITATGQRVTLRCSPRSGDLSVYWYQQSLDQGLQFLIQYYNGEERAKGNILERFSAQQFPDLHSELNLSSLELGDSALYFCASSVGWDGEETQYFGPGTRLLVL.

This clone was counted only a few times. The chain couples TRBV11-2 to TRBJ1-5; no reliable D call. V was pared by 5 bases and J by 4 bases, with 15 bases between. The CDR3 has 15 residues. Germline CDR1 SGHAT, CDR2 FQNNGV. The CDR3 region has the DNA TGTGCCAGCAGCCTCTTAAGTCCCGATAATCAGCCCCAGCATTTT. Protein: CASSLLSPDNQPQHF.

The genes are TRBV9 and TRBJ2-3; D not certain. CDR3 length: 13 amino acids. CDR1 is SGDLS, CDR2 YYNGEE, per germline. V lost 0 bases and J 7 bases, leaving 9 bases between the germline ends. CDR3 amino acids: CASSVEISHTQYF. DNA for the CDR3: TGTGCCAGCAGCGTAGAGATATCTCATACGCAGTATTTT.

This clone was seen only a few times. At the DNA level, this CDR3 is encoded by other sequences in the same sample as well. The chain joins TRBV30 to TRBJ2-1, with 12 bases matching TRBD2. The CDR3 is made up of 14 amino acids. J gave up 9 bases and V 0 bases, and 3 bases lay outside the gene matches. The V gene's germline CDR1 is GTSNPN and CDR2 SVGIG (reference sequence). CDR3 residues: CAWSVLAGGGEQFF. CDR3 bases: TGTGCCTGGAGTGTACTAGCGGGAGGAGGTGAGCAGTTCTTC.

There are a few counts of this clone. The chain has TRBV7-2 and TRBJ2-3, with 12 bases identical to TRBD2. The CDR3 covers 15 residues. Germline V gene lookup returns CDR1 SGHTA and CDR2 FQGNSA. The junction had 5 bases not matched to a gene; V was cut back by 4 bases and J by 6 bases. As DNA, the CDR3 is TGTGCCAGCAGCTCACTAGCGGGAGGCTCGGATACGCAGTATTTT. It codes for CASSSLAGGSDTQYF. Full variable domain (rest looked up from reference TRBV7-2 and TRBJ2-3): GAGVSQSPSNKVTEKGKDVELRCDPISGHTALYWYRQSLGQGLEFLIYFQGNSAPDKSGLPSDRFSAERTGGSVSTLTIQRTQQEDSAVYLCASSSLAGGSDTQYFGPGTRLTVL.

The CDR3 sequence is CAWTAGAQETQYF. The CDR3, as DNA: TGTGCCTGGACTGCTGGGGCTCAAGAGACCCAGTACTTC. The chain is built from TRBV30 and TRBJ2-5; D is possibly TRBD1 (5 bases). Per germline, CDR1 GTSNPN and CDR2 SVGIG (reference sequence). There are 13 residues in the CDR3. Trimming removed 4 bases at V and 2 bases at J, with 11 bases between.

This clone has only a few counts. The V and J genes are TRBV29-1 and TRBJ2-7, with D possibly matching TRBD2 (5 bases). Per the germline V gene, CDR1 is SQVTM and CDR2 is ANQGSEA. The V and J ends lost 3 bases and 3 bases respectively, with 15 bases between them. The CDR3 spans 14 residues. CDR3 bases: TGCAGCGTTGAGGACCACCTCGGGGACTACGAGCAGTACTTC. Translated, it gives CSVEDHLGDYEQYF.

This chain joins TRBV2 and TRBJ2-3; D unclear. The CDR3 totals 15 residues. Germline assignment: CDR1 SNHLY and CDR2 FYNNEI. V was trimmed by 3 bases and J by 1 base, leaving 11 bases between them. DNA for the CDR3: TGTGCCAGCAGTGAGACGGGTACGCGCACAGATACGCAGTATTTT. Its protein is CASSETGTRTDTQYF.

The gene calls are TRBV7-8 and TRBJ2-7, with 11 positions matching TRBD1. The CDR3 runs 16 residues. V shed 7 bases and J 1 base; nucleotides not matched to a gene: 9. The germline gives CDR1 SGHVS, CDR2 FQNEAQ. The chain's CDR3 is CASNFPGQGGSYEQYF. Written as DNA, the CDR3 is TGTGCCAGCAACTTTCCGGGACAGGGGGGGTCCTACGAGCAGTACTTC.

Turning to this clone: In the same sample, other DNA sequences code for this CDR3. This chain joins TRBV5-1 and TRBJ2-2, with 7 bases identical to TRBD1. Germline V CDR1 and CDR2: SGHRS, YFSETQ. V lost 5 bases, J lost 6 bases, and 4 bases stayed unmatched. The CDR3 loop spans 13 amino acids. The CDR3 bases are TGCGCCAGCAGTTCAACAGGGGCCGGGGAGCTGTTTTTT. Protein product: CASSSTGAGELFF.

The chain has TRBV14 and TRBJ1-2; D possibly corresponds to TRBD1 (6 bases). The CDR3 is 16 amino acids. The V end was cut by 5 bases, the J end by 1 base, with 17 bases between. Per germline, CDR1 SGHDN and CDR2 FVKESK. The CDR3 reads CASSELQQGLNYGYTF. The CDR3 DNA sequence: TGTGCCAGCAGCGAGCTTCAACAGGGCCTTAACTATGGCTACACCTTC.

In this sample, this clone turned up a few times. The chain combines TRBV7-9 with TRBJ2-1, with 7 bases fitting TRBD2. The V gene's germline CDR1 is SEHNR and CDR2 FQNEAQ (reference sequence). J gave up 2 bases and V 5 bases, and 6 bases lay outside the gene matches. This CDR3 has 15 amino acids. CDR3 DNA: TGTGCCAGCAGCGCGATACTAGCGACCTACAATGAGCAGTTCTTC. It encodes CASSAILATYNEQFF. The full variable domain, rest sourced from reference TRBV7-9 and TRBJ2-1, is DTGVSQNPRHKITKRGQNVTFRCDPISEHNRLYWYRQTLGQGPEFLTYFQNEAQLEKSRLLSDRFSAERPKGSFSTLEIQRTEQGDSAMYLCASSAILATYNEQFFGPGTRLTVL.

V usage is TRBV28 and J usage is TRBJ2-7; TRBD1 is a possible D gene (5 bases). V was shortened by 6 bases and J by 0 bases, with 18 bases between the two germline ends. Germline V gene lookup returns CDR1 MDHEN and CDR2 SYDVKM. The CDR3 consists of 16 residues. In DNA, the CDR3 is TGTGCCAGCAGCACGGCGACTCGACAGCCCTCCTACGAGCAGTACTTC. Protein sequence: CASSTATRQPSYEQYF.

This clone has only a few counts. This rearrangement joins TRBV29-1 to TRBJ2-1; possibly TRBD1 for D (6 bases). The CDR3 sequence is 12 residues long. Germline CDR1 is SQVTM and CDR2 is ANQGSEA. Trimming took off 2 bases at V and 8 bases at J, with 10 bases between the two ends. The CDR3 protein is CSVEWQGHEQFF. In DNA, the CDR3 is TGCAGCGTTGAATGGCAGGGGCATGAGCAGTTCTTC.

J is TRBJ2-1 and V is TRBV29-1; TRBD2 matches 9 bases. The length of the CDR3 is 16 residues. V lost 4 bases and J lost 8; bases outside the gene matches: 15. Germline values: CDR1 SQVTM, CDR2 ANQGSEA. This CDR3 is CSVGGTLPGLAYEQFF. The CDR3 DNA follows: TGCAGCGTTGGGGGTACCCTACCGGGACTAGCTTATGAGCAGTTCTTC.

This clone was observed a handful of times. The J gene is TRBJ2-3, the V gene TRBV11-2; TRBD1 might be the D (5 bases). V lost 3 bases and J lost 6, with 13 bases in between. The CDR3 spans 14 residues. The germline CDR1 and CDR2 sequences are SGHAT and FQNNGV. The CDR3 nucleotides read TGTGCCAGCAGCTTGGGGCCGTTCCGGGATACGCAGTATTTT. Amino acid sequence: CASSLGPFRDTQYF.

The chain couples TRBV19 to TRBJ2-1, with TRBD2 matching 13 bases. V trimming: 2 bases; J trimming: 5 bases; junction bases outside the gene matches: 0. There are 15 residues in the CDR3. Germline V CDR1 and CDR2: LNHDA, SQIVND (reference sequence). CDR3: CASSITSGRDNEQFF. CDR3 DNA: TGTGCCAGTAGTATAACTAGCGGGAGGGACAATGAGCAGTTCTTC.

The chain is built from TRBV29-1 and TRBJ2-5, with TRBD1 matching over 7 bases. The V gene end was trimmed by 7 bases and the J gene end by 5 bases; junction bases not matched to a gene: 7. Germline V gene lookup returns CDR1 SQVTM and CDR2 ANQGSEA. The CDR3 contains 12 residues. The CDR3 nucleotides are TGCAGCGCACAGGGGTCGTGGGAGACCCAGTACTTC. This translates into CSAQGSWETQYF.